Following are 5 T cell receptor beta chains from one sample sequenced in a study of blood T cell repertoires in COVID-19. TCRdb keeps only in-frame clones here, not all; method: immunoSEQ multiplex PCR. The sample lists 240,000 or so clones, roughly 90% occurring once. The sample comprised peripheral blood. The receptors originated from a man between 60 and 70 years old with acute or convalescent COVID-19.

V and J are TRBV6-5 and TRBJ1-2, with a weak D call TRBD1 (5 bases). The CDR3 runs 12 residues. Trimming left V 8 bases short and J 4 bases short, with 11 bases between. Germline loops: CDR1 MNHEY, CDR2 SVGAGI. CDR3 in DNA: TGTGCCAGCGGGGCAGGACCCTATGGCTACACCTTC. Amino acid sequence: CASGAGPYGYTF.

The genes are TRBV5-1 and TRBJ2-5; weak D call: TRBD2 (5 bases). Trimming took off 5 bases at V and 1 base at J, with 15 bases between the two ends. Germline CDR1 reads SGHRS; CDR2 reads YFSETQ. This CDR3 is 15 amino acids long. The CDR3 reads CASRLVVVGQETQYF. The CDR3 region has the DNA TGCGCCAGCAGACTAGTCGTAGTCGGCCAAGAGACCCAGTACTTC. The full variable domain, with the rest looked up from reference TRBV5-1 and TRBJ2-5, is KAGVTQTPRYLIKTRGQQVTLSCSPISGHRSVSWYQQTPGQGLQFLFEYFSETQRNKGNFPGRFSGRQFSNSRSEMNVSTLELGDSALYLCASRLVVVGQETQYFGPGTRLLVL.

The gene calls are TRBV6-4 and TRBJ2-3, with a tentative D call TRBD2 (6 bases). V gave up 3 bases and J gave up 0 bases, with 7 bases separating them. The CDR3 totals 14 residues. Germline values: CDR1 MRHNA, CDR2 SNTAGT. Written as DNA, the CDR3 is TGTGCCAGCAGTGAACTAGCTAGCACAGATACGCAGTATTTT. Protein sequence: CASSELASTDTQYF.

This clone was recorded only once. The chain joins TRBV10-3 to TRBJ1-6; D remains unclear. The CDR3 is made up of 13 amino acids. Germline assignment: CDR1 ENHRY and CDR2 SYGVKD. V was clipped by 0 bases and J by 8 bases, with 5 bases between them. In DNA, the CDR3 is TGTGCCATCAGTGAGTCAGACTATTCACCCCTCCACTTT. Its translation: CAISESDYSPLHF.

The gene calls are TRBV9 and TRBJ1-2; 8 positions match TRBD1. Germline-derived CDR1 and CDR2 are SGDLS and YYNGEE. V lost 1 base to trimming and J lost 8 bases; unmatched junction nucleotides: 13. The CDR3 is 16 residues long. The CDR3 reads CASSVPGQGPFAGYTF. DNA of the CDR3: TGTGCCAGCAGCGTACCCGGACAGGGCCCGTTCGCGGGCTACACCTTC.